The 9 T cell receptor beta chains reported below all come from one sample, sequenced in a study of shared clonotypes between healthy human individuals. The method was immunoSEQ multiplex PCR; TCRdb's version includes in-frame clones alone and lacks a portion of them. The sample has a few million clones, 85% to 95% seen once; the top ten hold 0.3% to 0.4%. The sequenced sample was naive CD4+ T cells from PBMCs. Subset defined: CD45RA+ positively selected. The receptors shown here come from a man between 18 and 35 years old in good health. Some clones in this sample may be carry-over from other donors' samples.

The chain links TRBV29-1 to TRBJ1-5; tentative D call: TRBD1 (5 bases). The CDR3 loop spans 14 amino acids. With 5 bases removed from V and 2 bases from J, the gap between germline ends came to 13 bases. The germline gives CDR1 SQVTM, CDR2 ANQGSEA. The CDR3 protein is CSVQEQGGNQPQHF. The CDR3 DNA reads as TGCAGCGTTCAGGAGCAGGGAGGCAATCAGCCCCAGCATTTT.

J is TRBJ1-1 and V is TRBV10-1, with 10 bases lining up with TRBD1. Looked up from germline, CDR1 is WNHNN and CDR2 is SYGVQD (reference sequence). The CDR3 has 16 residues. Trimming at V came to 6 bases and at J to 5 bases, leaving 12 bases not matched to a gene. CDR3 nucleotide sequence: TGCGCCAGCAGCGGGGGACAGGGGCATTCGAATACTGAAGCTTTCTTT. Its translation is CASSGGQGHSNTEAFF.

V gene TRBV5-5 combines with J gene TRBJ2-4, with D unclear. V was trimmed by 4 bases and J by 6 bases, leaving 11 bases between them. Germline V gene data show CDR1 as SGHKS and CDR2 as YYEKEE (reference sequence). The CDR3 has 13 amino acids. The CDR3 bases are TGTGCCAGCAGCAAGAATTACGTAAACATTCAGTACTTC. It yields the protein CASSKNYVNIQYF. The whole variable domain, filled in from reference TRBV5-5 and TRBJ2-4, reads DAGVTQSPTHLIKTRGQQVTLRCSPISGHKSVSWYQQVLGQGPQFIFQYYEKEERGRGNFPDRFSARQFPNYSSELNVNALLLGDSALYLCASSKNYVNIQYFGAGTRLSVL.

V usage is TRBV2 and J usage is TRBJ2-5; D could derive from TRBD1 or TRBD2 (5 bases each). The V gene's germline CDR1 is SNHLY and CDR2 FYNNEI. Trimming shortened V by 7 bases and J by 2 bases, and 11 bases separated the two germline ends. This CDR3 comprises 13 residues. Here the CDR3 DNA reads TGTGCCAGCAACCGGGGCGGACAAGAGACCCAGTACTTC. Encoded protein: CASNRGGQETQYF.

V and J are TRBV18 and TRBJ2-5; D unclear. From germline, CDR1 is KGHSH and CDR2 LQKENI. The ends were cut back, 4 bases at V and 2 bases at J, with 5 bases in the middle. The CDR3 totals 12 residues. The CDR3 loop reads CASSQLQETQYF. CDR3 in DNA: TGTGCCAGCTCACAATTACAAGAGACCCAGTACTTC.

The rearrangement uses TRBV21-1 and TRBJ2-2; the table's TRBD2 call for D was not verified on the DNA. TRBV21-1 is an annotated pseudogene. This CDR3 comprises 19 residues. The CDR3 nucleotides read TGTGCCAGCAGCAAACAACAAGTAAGCGGGAGTTTTGACACCGGGGAGCTGTTTTTT. Residues: CASSKQQVSGSFDTGELFF.

The gene calls are TRBV28 and TRBJ1-1; TRBD1 might be the D (6 bases). Germline assignment: CDR1 MDHEN and CDR2 SYDVKM. Trimming took off 5 bases at V and 3 bases at J, with 16 bases between the two ends. CDR3 size: 15 residues. The DNA of the CDR3 is TGTGCCAGCAGTACCCGGGGGGGGGCGGACACTGAAGCTTTCTTT. Translation: CASSTRGGADTEAFF.

The chain uses TRBV2 and TRBJ1-5, with 7 bases that match TRBD1. The germline V gene encodes CDR1 SNHLY and CDR2 FYNNEI. V lost 10 bases and J lost 5; bases outside the gene matches: 8. The CDR3 is 13 amino acids. The CDR3 DNA sequence: TGTGCCACCCAACAGGGGTTGGATCAGCCCCAGCATTTT. Translated: CATQQGLDQPQHF.

This chain uses TRBV6-5 with TRBJ1-4; D may be TRBD1 (6 bases). The CDR3 has 14 amino acids. CDR1 and CDR2 from the germline V gene are MNHEY and SVGAGI. Trimming removed 6 bases at V and 3 bases at J, with 11 bases between. CDR3 nucleotides: TGTGCCAGCAGCAGGGGAGAGGCTAATGAAAAACTGTTTTTT. Its protein is CASSRGEANEKLFF.